This T cell receptor (beta chain) was sequenced in a study of T cells after yellow fever vaccination. Overall study context: Preparation used SMART-Seq v4 Ultra Low Input for the low-cell-number fractions.

This clonotype was counted between two and nine times. Antigen specificity is unknown. This CDR3 comprises 14 residues. V was cut by 8 bases and J by 7 bases, with 20 bases left in between. CDR1 and CDR2 from the germline V gene are SGHTA and FQGNSA. Study-wide results and limits: Weaker, the secondary response peaked sooner, at day 5 versus 15. Most primary-vaccination clones recurred post-booster (under 98% CD4, about 90% CD8).

TCRdb re-called the 5' RACE reads with MiXCR, one entry per CDR3 protein. The repertoire consists of 450,000 to 550,000 distinct CDR3 sequences, with about a fifth occurring once and the leading ten covering 16%. This receptor was obtained from a man aged 18 to 35 who received the YFV17D yellow fever vaccine. The material was PBMCs, obtained approximately 20 days after the first yellow fever vaccination. The chain has TRBV7-2 and TRBJ1-1, with D uncertain. In nucleotides, the CDR3 is TGTGCCAGCGCACGTATCAGTATTCGACATGAAGCTTTCTTT. Protein sequence: CASARISIRHEAFF.